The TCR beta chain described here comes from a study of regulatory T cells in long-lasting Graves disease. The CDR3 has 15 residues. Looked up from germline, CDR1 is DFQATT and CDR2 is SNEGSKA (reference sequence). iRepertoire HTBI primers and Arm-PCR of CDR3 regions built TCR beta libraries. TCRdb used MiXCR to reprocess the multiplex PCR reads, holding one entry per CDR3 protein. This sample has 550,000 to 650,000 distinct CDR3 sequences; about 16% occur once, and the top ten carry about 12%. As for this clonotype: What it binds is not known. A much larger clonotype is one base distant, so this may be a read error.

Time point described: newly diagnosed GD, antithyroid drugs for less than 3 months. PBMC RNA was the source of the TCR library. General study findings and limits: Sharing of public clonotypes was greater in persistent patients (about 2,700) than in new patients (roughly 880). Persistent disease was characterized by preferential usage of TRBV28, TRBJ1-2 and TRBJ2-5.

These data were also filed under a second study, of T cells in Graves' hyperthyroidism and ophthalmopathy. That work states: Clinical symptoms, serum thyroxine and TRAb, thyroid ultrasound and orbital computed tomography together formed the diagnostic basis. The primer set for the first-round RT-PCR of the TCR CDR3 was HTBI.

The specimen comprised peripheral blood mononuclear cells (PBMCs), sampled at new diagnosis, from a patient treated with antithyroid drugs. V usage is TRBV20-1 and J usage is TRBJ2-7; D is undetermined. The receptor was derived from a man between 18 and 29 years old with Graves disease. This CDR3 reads CRATRASLRSYEQYF. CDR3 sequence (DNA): TGCAGGGCTACTCGGGCGAGCCTCCGCTCCTACGAGCAGTACTTC.